What follows is one T cell receptor beta chain and its context. This sample stems from a study of shared T cell receptors in the human thymus. Generated by immunoSEQ multiplex PCR, the TCRdb table keeps only in-frame clones and is missing some. Of some 720,000 clones in the sample, roughly 88% were seen once. V dropped 0 bases and J dropped 0 bases, with 11 bases sitting between them. CDR3 length: 16 residues. The germline gives CDR1 SGDLS, CDR2 YYNGEE. These data were likewise used in another study, on human thymus T cells. Turning to that study: Donors consisted of healthy Finnish infants (having corrective surgery for congenital heart defects). From resections taken during corrective heart surgery, the thymus tissue was obtained. Repertoires sampled from thymus and blood appeared biased in V and J gene usage. Related research described thymic repertoires that were highly overlapping among unrelated individuals.

This TCR came from a boy under three years old with a congenital heart defect. The chain recombines TRBV9 with TRBJ2-3, with D possibly matching TRBD1 (6 bases). Sequenced: thymocytes. CDR3 nucleotide sequence: TGTGCCAGCAGCGTAGAGTGGACAGCGAGCACAGATACGCAGTATTTT. This encodes CASSVEWTASTDTQYF.